These T cell receptor beta chains were read from a single sample in a study of a mutant IDH1 vaccine in newly diagnosed glioma. Their recognized antigens are unknown. TCRdb's copy holds only in-frame clones and misses some; the assay was immunoSEQ multiplex PCR. The table shows over 60,000 clones, with 75% to 90% occurring only once. Sample: PBMCs, taken from a glioma patient whose treatment included an IDH1 peptide vaccine. Every receptor here comes from a man between 40 and 49 years old with glioma. Each CDR3 is given with its conserved first and last residue. The order of the fields is V gene, D gene, clone size, J gene, CDR3 DNA, CDR3 protein. D genes are given only for firm matches. A clone size is listed for some rows: how often the clone was seen (once, few, many), or a class if it is expanded.

>TRBV6-5|TRBD1|-|TRBJ1-1
TGTGCCAGCAGCCGCGGACAGGGGGCACGGACTGAAGCTTTCTTT
CASSRGQGARTEAFF
>TRBV27|TRBD2|-|TRBJ2-2
TGTGCCAGCAGTTCAGTAGCGGGGGCGATCACCGGGGAGCTGTTTTTT
CASSSVAGAITGELFF
>TRBV7-9|TRBD1|-|TRBJ1-3
TGTGCCAGCAGCCGTTTGGGACAGGGGAGCGGAAACACCATATATTTT
CASSRLGQGSGNTIYF
>TRBV2|-|-|TRBJ2-5
TGTGCCAGCCAGGCTCTAGCGTTGGAAGAGACCCAGTACTTC
CASQALALEETQYF
>TRBV5-4|-|-|TRBJ2-5
TGTGCCAGCAGCTTGAACAGGGACGAGACCCAGTACTTC
CASSLNRDETQYF
>TRBV11-3|-|-|TRBJ2-2
TGTGCCAGCAGCTCGGACAGTCACACCGGGGAGCTGTTTTTT
CASSSDSHTGELFF
>TRBV7-2|-|-|TRBJ1-3
TGTGCCAGCAGCTCCAACCAGGGGACTGGAAACACCATATATTTT
CASSSNQGTGNTIYF
>TRBV29-1|-|-|TRBJ1-6
TGCAGCGTTAGGGAAGGGAATTCACCCCTCCACTTT
CSVREGNSPLHF
>TRBV27|-|few|TRBJ1-1
TGTGCCAGCAGTTTATTGGGTGGAGGGGTAAACACTGAAGCTTTCTTT
CASSLLGGGVNTEAFF
>TRBV5-8|-|-|TRBJ1-5
TGTGCCAGCAGCCTCAGGTCAGGGTACAACAATCAGCCCCAGCATTTT
CASSLRSGYNNQPQHF
>TRBV4-2|TRBD2|-|TRBJ2-2
TGTGCCAGCAGCCAGGACGCTAGCGGGACGAACACCGGGGAGCTGTTTTTT
CASSQDASGTNTGELFF
>TRBV5-6|-|few|TRBJ1-1
TGTGCCAGCAGCTTGCCTTCGTGGACGGTGAACACTGAAGCTTTCTTT
CASSLPSWTVNTEAFF
>TRBV19|-|-|TRBJ1-5
TGTGCCAGTAGTATAGATCGGGACACTTATCAGCCCCAGCATTTT
CASSIDRDTYQPQHF
>TRBV7-8|TRBD2|-|TRBJ2-5
TGTGCCAGCAGCTTAGTTACTAGCGGTGGGCAAGAGACCCAGTACTTC
CASSLVTSGGQETQYF
>TRBV28|-|-|TRBJ2-4
TGTGCCAGCAGTGTTGGTCAGGTGAACATTCAGTACTTC
CASSVGQVNIQYF
>TRBV18|TRBD1|once|TRBJ2-5
TGTGCCAGCTCACCCTACTTCGAAGGGGGCGAAGAGACCCAGTACTTC
CASSPYFEGGEETQYF
>TRBV20-1|-|-|TRBJ2-7
TGCAGTGTCCCGACTTCCTACGAGCAGTACTTC
CSVPTSYEQYF
>TRBV5-1|TRBD2|-|TRBJ2-1
TGCGCCAGCAGCTTAAGACTAGCGGACCCCCAACTAGGGAATGAGCAGTTCTTC
CASSLRLADPQLGNEQFF
>TRBV6-4|TRBD2|-|TRBJ2-2
TGTGCCAGCAGTAGCGGGAGCACCGGGGAGCTGTTTTTT
CASSSGSTGELFF
>TRBV5-4|TRBD1|once|TRBJ2-2
TGTGCCAGCAACGACAGGGCTTACACCGGGGAGCTGTTTTTT
CASNDRAYTGELFF
>TRBV6-1|-|-|TRBJ1-5
TGTGCCAGCAGTGGGCAGTATCAGCCCCAGCATTTT
CASSGQYQPQHF
>TRBV6-4|-|-|TRBJ1-6
TGTGCCAGCAGTGACTCAAACATCCCGTCGTGGGATTCACCCCTCCACTTT
CASSDSNIPSWDSPLHF
>TRBV27|-|-|TRBJ2-5
TGTGCCAGCAGTTTATCGATTTTCGGCGGGGCCCAGTACTTC
CASSLSIFGGAQYF
>TRBV5-1|-|-|TRBJ2-7
TGCGCCAGCAGCTTGGATCTGGGCCCCTCCTACGAGCAGTACTTC
CASSLDLGPSYEQYF
>TRBV19|-|-|TRBJ2-3
TGTGCCAGTAGTATGGCCGGGACGGATAGCACAGATACGCAGTATTTT
CASSMAGTDSTDTQYF
>TRBV10-3|TRBD1|-|TRBJ1-1
TGTGCCATCAGCCGGACAGGGGGTAGCTCCATGAACACTGAAGCTTTCTTT
CAISRTGGSSMNTEAFF
>TRBV28|-|-|TRBJ1-2
TGTGCCAGCAGTCCACAGATGCGTGGCTACACCTTC
CASSPQMRGYTF
>TRBV7-9|-|-|TRBJ1-2
TGTGCCAGCAGCTCTAATTTGGACGTCCTCTATGGCTACACCTTC
CASSSNLDVLYGYTF
>TRBV5-1|TRBD1|-|TRBJ1-4
TGCGCCAGCAGCGCGGCCCCAGGGGGCGCGGAAAAACTGTTTTTT
CASSAAPGGAEKLFF
>TRBV29-1|-|-|TRBJ1-2
TGCAGCGTTGAATCCGGACAGCGCTATGGCTACACCTTC
CSVESGQRYGYTF
>TRBV7-2|TRBD1|-|TRBJ2-2
TGTGCCAGCAGCTTGGAGGACAGGTTAGGGGAGCTGTTTTTT
CASSLEDRLGELFF
>TRBV5-1|TRBD1|-|TRBJ1-2
TGCGCCAGCAGCTTGGGACAGGGAAATGGCTACACCTTC
CASSLGQGNGYTF
>TRBV7-9|-|few|TRBJ2-1
TGTGCCAGCAGCCACGCCGTCAGCCATGAGCAGTTCTTC
CASSHAVSHEQFF